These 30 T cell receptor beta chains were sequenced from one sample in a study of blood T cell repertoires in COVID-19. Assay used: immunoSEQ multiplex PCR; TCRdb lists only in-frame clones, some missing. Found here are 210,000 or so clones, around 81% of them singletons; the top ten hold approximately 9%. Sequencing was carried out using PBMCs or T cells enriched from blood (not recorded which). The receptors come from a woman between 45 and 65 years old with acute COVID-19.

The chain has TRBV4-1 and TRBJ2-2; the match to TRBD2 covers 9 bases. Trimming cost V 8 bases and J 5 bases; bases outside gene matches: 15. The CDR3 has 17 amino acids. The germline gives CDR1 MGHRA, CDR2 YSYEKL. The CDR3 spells CASAATSGKTRTGELFF. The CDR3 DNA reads TGCGCCAGCGCGGCGACTAGCGGAAAGACCCGAACCGGGGAGCTGTTTTTT.

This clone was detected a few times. The chain's CDR3 is CASSRDGNTIYF. CDR3 bases: TGCGCCAGCAGCCGAGATGGAAACACCATATATTTT. This rearrangement joins TRBV5-1 to TRBJ1-3; no clear D. Germline CDR1 reads SGHRS; CDR2 reads YFSETQ. V shed 4 bases and J shed 3 bases, with 5 bases lying between them. The CDR3 runs to 12 residues. Together with reference TRBV5-1 and TRBJ1-3, the CDR3 gives the full variable domain: KAGVTQTPRYLIKTRGQQVTLSCSPISGHRSVSWYQQTPGQGLQFLFEYFSETQRNKGNFPGRFSGRQFSNSRSEMNVSTLELGDSALYLCASSRDGNTIYFGEGSWLTVV.

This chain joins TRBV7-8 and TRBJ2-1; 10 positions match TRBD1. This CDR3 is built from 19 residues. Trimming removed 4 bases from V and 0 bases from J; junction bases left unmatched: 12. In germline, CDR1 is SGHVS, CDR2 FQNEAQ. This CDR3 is CASSSSLRTGGFSYNEQFF. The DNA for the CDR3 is TGTGCCAGCAGCTCTTCACTTAGGACAGGGGGTTTCTCCTACAATGAGCAGTTCTTC.

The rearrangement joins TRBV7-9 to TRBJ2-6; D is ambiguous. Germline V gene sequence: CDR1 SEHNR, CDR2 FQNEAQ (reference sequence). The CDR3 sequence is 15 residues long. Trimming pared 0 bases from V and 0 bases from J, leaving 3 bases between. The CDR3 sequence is CASSLAGSGANVLTF. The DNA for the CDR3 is TGTGCCAGCAGCTTAGCCGGCTCTGGGGCCAACGTCCTGACTTTC.

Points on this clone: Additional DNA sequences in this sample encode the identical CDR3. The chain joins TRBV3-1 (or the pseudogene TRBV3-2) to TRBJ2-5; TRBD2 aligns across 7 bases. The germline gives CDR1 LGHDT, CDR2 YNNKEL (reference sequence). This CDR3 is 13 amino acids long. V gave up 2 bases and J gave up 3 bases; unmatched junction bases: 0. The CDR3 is CASSQRGEETQYF. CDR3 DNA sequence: TGTGCCAGCAGCCAACGGGGGGAAGAGACCCAGTACTTC.

The CDR3 is CASSLERLEKQFF. The CDR3 DNA follows: TGTGCCAGCAGCTTAGAACGACTAGAGAAGCAGTTCTTC. The chain is built from TRBV11-3 and TRBJ2-1; tentative D call: TRBD2 (6 bases). The CDR3 is made up of 13 amino acids. V was pared by 0 bases and J by 11 bases, with 11 bases between. Per germline, CDR1 SGHNT and CDR2 YENEEA.

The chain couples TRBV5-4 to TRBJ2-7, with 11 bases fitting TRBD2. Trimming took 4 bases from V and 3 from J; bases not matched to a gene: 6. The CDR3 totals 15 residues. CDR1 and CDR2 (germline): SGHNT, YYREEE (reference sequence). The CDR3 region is CASSLGTSGGYEQYF. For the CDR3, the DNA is TGTGCCAGCAGCCTAGGGACTAGCGGCGGCTACGAGCAGTACTTC.

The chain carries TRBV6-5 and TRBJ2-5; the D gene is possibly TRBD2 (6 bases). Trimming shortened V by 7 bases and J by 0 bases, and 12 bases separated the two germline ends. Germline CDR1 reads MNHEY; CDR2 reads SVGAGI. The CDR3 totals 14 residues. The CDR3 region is CASTPPGDQETQYF. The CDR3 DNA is TGTGCCAGCACCCCACCGGGGGACCAAGAGACCCAGTACTTC.

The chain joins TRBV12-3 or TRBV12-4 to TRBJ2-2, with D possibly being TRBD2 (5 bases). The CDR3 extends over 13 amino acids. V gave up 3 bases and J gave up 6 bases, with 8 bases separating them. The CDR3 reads CASSLKLAGELFF. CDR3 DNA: TGTGCCAGCAGTTTGAAACTAGCCGGGGAGCTGTTTTTT.

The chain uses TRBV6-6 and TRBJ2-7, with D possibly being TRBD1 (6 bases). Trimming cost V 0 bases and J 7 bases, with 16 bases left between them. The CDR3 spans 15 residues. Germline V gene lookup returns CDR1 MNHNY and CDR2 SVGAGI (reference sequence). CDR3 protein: CASSYSDSRRREQYF. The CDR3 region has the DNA TGTGCCAGCAGTTACTCGGACAGCCGAAGGAGGGAGCAGTACTTC.

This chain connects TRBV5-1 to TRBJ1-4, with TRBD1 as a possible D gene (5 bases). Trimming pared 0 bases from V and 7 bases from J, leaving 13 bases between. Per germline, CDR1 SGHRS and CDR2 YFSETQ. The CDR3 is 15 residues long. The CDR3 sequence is CASSLGPGGTEKLFF. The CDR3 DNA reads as TGCGCCAGCAGCTTGGGTCCCGGGGGGACTGAAAAACTGTTTTTT. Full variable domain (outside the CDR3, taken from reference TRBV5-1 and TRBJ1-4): KAGVTQTPRYLIKTRGQQVTLSCSPISGHRSVSWYQQTPGQGLQFLFEYFSETQRNKGNFPGRFSGRQFSNSRSEMNVSTLELGDSALYLCASSLGPGGTEKLFFGSGTQLSVL.

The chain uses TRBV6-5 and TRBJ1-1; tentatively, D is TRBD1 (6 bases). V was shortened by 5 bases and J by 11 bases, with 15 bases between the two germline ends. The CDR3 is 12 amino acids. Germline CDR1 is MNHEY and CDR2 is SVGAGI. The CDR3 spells CASSRTGTGAFF. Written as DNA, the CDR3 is TGTGCCAGCAGTCGAACAGGGACCGGGGCTTTCTTT.

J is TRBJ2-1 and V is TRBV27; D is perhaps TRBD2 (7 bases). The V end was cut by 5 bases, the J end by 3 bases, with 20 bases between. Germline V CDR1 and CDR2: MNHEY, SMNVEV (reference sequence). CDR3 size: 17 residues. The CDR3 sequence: CASSQRVGGGVYNEQFF. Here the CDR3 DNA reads TGTGCCAGCAGTCAACGGGTGGGCGGGGGCGTCTACAATGAGCAGTTCTTC.

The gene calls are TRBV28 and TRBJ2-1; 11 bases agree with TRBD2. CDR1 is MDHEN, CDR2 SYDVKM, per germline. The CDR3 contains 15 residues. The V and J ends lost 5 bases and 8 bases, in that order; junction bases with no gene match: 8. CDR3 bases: TGTGCCAGCAGTGCTCTAGCGGGGGGCCTCGATGAGCAGTTCTTC. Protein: CASSALAGGLDEQFF.

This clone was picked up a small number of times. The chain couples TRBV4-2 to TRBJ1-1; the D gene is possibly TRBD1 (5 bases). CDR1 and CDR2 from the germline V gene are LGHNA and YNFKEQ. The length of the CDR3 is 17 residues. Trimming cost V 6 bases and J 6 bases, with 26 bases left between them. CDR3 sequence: CASRLSTRGAGRPEAFF. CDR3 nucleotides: TGTGCCAGCAGACTCTCGACTCGTGGGGCAGGTCGGCCTGAAGCTTTCTTT.

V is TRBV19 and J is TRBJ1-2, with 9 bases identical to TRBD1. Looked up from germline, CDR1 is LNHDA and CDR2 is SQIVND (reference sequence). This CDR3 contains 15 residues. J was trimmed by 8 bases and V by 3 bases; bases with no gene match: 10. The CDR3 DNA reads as TGTGCCAGTAGTATTGTCACAGGGGGCGCGCGAGGCTACACCTTC. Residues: CASSIVTGGARGYTF.

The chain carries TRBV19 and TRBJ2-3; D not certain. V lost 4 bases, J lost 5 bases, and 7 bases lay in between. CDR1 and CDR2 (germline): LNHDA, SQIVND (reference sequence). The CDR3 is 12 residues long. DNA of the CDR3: TGTGCCAGTAGTAAGTACGGAGATACGCAGTATTTT. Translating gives CASSKYGDTQYF.

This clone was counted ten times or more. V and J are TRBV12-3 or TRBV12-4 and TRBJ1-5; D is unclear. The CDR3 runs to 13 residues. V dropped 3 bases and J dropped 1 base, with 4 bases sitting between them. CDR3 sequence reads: CASSFSSNQPQHF. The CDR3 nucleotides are TGTGCCAGCAGTTTCTCGAGCAATCAGCCCCAGCATTTT.

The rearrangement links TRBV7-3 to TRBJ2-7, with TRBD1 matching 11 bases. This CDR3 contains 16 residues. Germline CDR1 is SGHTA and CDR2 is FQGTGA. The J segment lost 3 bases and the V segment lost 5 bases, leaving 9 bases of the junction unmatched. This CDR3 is CASSLQGQGAGYEQYF. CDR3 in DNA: TGTGCCAGCAGCCTCCAAGGACAGGGGGCAGGCTACGAGCAGTACTTC.

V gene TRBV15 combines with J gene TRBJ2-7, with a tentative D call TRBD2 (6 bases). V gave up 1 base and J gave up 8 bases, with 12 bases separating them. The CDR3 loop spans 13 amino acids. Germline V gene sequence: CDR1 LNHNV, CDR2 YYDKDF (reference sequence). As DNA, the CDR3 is TGTGCCACCAGCAGAGTGGGGGGAGTACAGCAGTACTTC. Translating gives CATSRVGGVQQYF.

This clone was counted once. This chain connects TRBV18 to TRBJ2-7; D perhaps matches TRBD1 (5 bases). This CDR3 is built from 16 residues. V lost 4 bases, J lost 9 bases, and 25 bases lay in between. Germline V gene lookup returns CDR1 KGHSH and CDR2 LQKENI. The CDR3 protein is CASSLNSGSSETGQYF. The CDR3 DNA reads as TGTGCCAGCTCACTAAACTCAGGGTCTTCAGAAACTGGGCAGTACTTC.

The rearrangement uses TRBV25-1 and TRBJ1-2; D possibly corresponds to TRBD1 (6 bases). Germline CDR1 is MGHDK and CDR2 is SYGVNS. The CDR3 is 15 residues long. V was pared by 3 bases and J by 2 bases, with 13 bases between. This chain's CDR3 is CASSDPTGTNYGYTF. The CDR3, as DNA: TGTGCCAGCAGTGATCCCACAGGGACAAACTATGGCTACACCTTC.

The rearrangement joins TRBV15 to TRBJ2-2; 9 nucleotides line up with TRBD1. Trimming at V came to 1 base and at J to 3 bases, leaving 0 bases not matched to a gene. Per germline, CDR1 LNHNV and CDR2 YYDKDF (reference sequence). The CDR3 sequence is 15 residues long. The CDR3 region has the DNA TGTGCCACCAGCAGAGGGGACAGGGACACCGGGGAGCTGTTTTTT. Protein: CATSRGDRDTGELFF. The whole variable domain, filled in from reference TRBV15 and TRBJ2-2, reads DAMVIQNPRYQVTQFGKPVTLSCSQTLNHNVMYWYQQKSSQAPKLLFHYYDKDFNNEADTPDNFQSRRPNTSFCFLDIRSPGLGDTAMYLCATSRGDRDTGELFFGEGSRLTVL.

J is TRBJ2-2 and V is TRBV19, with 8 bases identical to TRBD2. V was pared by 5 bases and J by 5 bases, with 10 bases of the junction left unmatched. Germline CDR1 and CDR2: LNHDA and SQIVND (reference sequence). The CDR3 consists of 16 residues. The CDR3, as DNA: TGTGCCAGTAGTCGCTTTGGCGGGGGGTTTACCGGGGAGCTGTTTTTT. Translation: CASSRFGGGFTGELFF.

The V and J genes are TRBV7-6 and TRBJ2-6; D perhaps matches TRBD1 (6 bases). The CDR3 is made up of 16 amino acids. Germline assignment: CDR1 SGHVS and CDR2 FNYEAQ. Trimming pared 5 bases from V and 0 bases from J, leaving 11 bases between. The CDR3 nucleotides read TGTGCCAGCAGCATACAGGGAATCTCTGGGGCCAACGTCCTGACTTTC. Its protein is CASSIQGISGANVLTF.

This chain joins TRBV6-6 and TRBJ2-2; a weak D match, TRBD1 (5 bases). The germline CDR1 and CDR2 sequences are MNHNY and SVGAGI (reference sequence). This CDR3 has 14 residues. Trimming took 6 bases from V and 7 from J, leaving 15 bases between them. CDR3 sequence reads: CASSVGQGFGELFF. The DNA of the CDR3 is TGTGCCAGCAGCGTGGGGCAGGGTTTCGGGGAGCTGTTTTTT.

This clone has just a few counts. The CDR3 sequence is CASANRGSVNQPQHF. CDR3 coding DNA: TGTGCCAGCGCAAACAGGGGGTCCGTCAATCAGCCCCAGCATTTT. The chain combines TRBV28 with TRBJ1-5; TRBD1 matches at 8 bases. Germline V gives CDR1 MDHEN, CDR2 SYDVKM. The CDR3 runs 15 residues. With V trimmed by 8 bases and J by 3 bases, 9 bases remained unmatched.

CDR3 nucleotides: TGTGCCTGGAGTGAGGTGGACCCAGGGGGATACTATAATTCACCCCTCCACTTT. This codes for CAWSEVDPGGYYNSPLHF. This sequence joins TRBV30 and TRBJ1-6; 7 nucleotides line up with TRBD1. With 1 base clipped from V and 3 bases from J, the junction kept 12 bases outside the gene matches. The CDR3 sequence is 18 residues long. From germline, CDR1 is GTSNPN and CDR2 SVGIG (reference sequence).

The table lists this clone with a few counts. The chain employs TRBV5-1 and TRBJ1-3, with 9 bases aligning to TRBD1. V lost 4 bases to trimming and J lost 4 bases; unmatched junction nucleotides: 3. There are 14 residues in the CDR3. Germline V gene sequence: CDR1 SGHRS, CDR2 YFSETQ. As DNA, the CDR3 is TGCGCCAGCAGCGCTACAGGGGGCGGAAACACCATATATTTT. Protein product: CASSATGGGNTIYF.

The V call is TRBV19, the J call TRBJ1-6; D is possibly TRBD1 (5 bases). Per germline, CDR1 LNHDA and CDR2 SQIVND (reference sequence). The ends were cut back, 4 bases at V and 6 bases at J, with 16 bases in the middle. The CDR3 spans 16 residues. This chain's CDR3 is CASSRYAAGGNSPLHF. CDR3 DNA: TGTGCCAGTAGTAGGTACGCGGCGGGGGGTAATTCACCCCTCCACTTT. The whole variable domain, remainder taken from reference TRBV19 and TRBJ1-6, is DGGITQSPKYLFRKEGQNVTLSCEQNLNHDAMYWYRQDPGQGLRLIYYSQIVNDFQKGDIAEGYSVSREKKESFPLTVTSAQKNPTAFYLCASSRYAAGGNSPLHFGNGTRLTVT.